This T cell receptor (beta chain) was observed in a study of CD8 T cells in ankylosing spondylitis. Study-level results: Prior literature has documented some motif variants in synovial fluid and blood from reactive arthritis. The study identified a TCR beta motif of eight highly homologous variants that appeared characteristic of ankylosing spondylitis blood.

To note about this clonotype: Its antigen is not known.

Trimming cost V 1 base and J 15 bases, with 10 bases left between them. The CDR3 runs to 11 residues. Preparation of TCR beta libraries was done by quantitative 5'-RACE with molecular barcodes. Via MiXCR, TCRdb re-called the 5' RACE reads, giving one row per CDR3 protein. Of fewer than 750,000 distinct CDR3 sequences in the sample, under 20% were seen once. This sequence joins TRBV12-3 or TRBV12-4 and TRBJ2-1; no definite D call. Source material: blood, either unsorted or a sorted T cell fraction (not recorded which). The origin of this receptor is a male donor with ankylosing spondylitis. Written as DNA, the CDR3 is TGTGCCAGCAGTTTAGGTGGACCCTCGTTCTTC. This translates into CASSLGGPSFF.